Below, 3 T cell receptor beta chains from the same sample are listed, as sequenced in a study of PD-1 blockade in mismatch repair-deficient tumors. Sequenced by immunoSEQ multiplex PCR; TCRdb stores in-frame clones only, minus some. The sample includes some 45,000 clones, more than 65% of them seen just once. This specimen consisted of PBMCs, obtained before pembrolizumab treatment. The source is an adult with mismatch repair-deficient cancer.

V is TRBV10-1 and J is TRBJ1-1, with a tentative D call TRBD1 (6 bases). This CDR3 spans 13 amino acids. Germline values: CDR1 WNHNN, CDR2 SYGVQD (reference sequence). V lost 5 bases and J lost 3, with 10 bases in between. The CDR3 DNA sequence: TGCGCCAGCAGTCCGGGACACTACACTGAAGCTTTCTTT. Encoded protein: CASSPGHYTEAFF.

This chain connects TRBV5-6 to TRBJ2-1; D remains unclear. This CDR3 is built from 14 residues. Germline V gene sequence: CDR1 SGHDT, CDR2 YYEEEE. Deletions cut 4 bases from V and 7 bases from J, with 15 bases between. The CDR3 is CASSPLRVMNEQFF. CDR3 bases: TGTGCCAGCAGCCCCTTGCGAGTCATGAATGAGCAGTTCTTC.

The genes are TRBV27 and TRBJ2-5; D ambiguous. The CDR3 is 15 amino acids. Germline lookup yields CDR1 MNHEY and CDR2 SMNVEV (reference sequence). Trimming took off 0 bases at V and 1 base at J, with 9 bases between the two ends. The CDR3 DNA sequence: TGTGCCAGCAGTTTATCGTTTCTAGGCCAAGAGACCCAGTACTTC. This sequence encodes CASSLSFLGQETQYF.